The 14 T cell receptor beta chains below come from one sample, sequenced in a study of cytomegalovirus exposure and HLA in healthy donors. 60 Vbeta and 13 Jbeta primers were used in PCR. Generated by immunoSEQ multiplex PCR, the TCRdb table keeps only in-frame clones and is missing some. The sample yields nearly 200,000 clones, 75% to 85% seen once. Sequenced: PBMCs. These receptors came from a woman aged 50 to 60 in good health and CMV-seropositive.

The chain carries TRBV6-5 and TRBJ1-5; weak D call: TRBD1 (5 bases). CDR3 length: 15 amino acids. CDR1 and CDR2 from the germline V gene are MNHEY and SVGAGI. Deletions cut 4 bases from V and 7 bases from J, with 17 bases between. The CDR3 spells CASSLVVGGKQPQHF. The CDR3 DNA sequence: TGTGCCAGCAGTTTAGTCGTCGGGGGTAAACAGCCCCAGCATTTT.

The chain couples TRBV7-6 to TRBJ2-7; perhaps TRBD2 as D (5 bases). CDR1 is SGHVS, CDR2 FNYEAQ, per germline. The length of the CDR3 is 14 residues. Trimming took 1 base from V and 6 from J, leaving 13 bases between them. The CDR3 DNA follows: TGTGCCAGCAGCTTAGATAGAATCAGCGGCGAGCAGTACTTC. Its translation is CASSLDRISGEQYF. The full variable domain, rest sourced from reference TRBV7-6 and TRBJ2-7, is GAGVSQSPRYKVTKRGQDVALRCDPISGHVSLYWYRQALGQGPEFLTYFNYEAQQDKSGLPNDRFSAERPEGSISTLTIQRTEQRDSAMYRCASSLDRISGEQYFGPGTRLTVT.

The chain uses TRBV9 and TRBJ1-1; possibly TRBD1 for D (6 bases). Trimming cost V 0 bases and J 3 bases, with 12 bases left between them. The CDR3 consists of 15 residues. Germline CDR1 SGDLS, CDR2 YYNGEE. The CDR3 reads CASSVVGGPYTEAFF. The CDR3 coding sequence is TGTGCCAGCAGCGTAGTGGGGGGGCCTTACACTGAAGCTTTCTTT.

This chain links TRBV6-7 with TRBJ2-2; TRBD1 aligns across 7 bases. TRBV6-7 qualifies as an ORF whose function is uncertain. The V and J ends lost 6 bases and 1 base, in that order; junction bases with no gene match: 8. The CDR3 length is 16 residues. DNA of the CDR3: TGTGCCAGCAGGGTTTATGGGACAGAGAACACCGGGGAGCTGTTTTTT. Amino acids: CASRVYGTENTGELFF.

The rearrangement joins TRBV5-1 to TRBJ1-6, with 7 bases aligning to TRBD1. Germline trimming cut 3 bases from V and 9 bases from J; bases unmatched to any gene: 9. CDR1 is SGHRS, CDR2 YFSETQ, per germline. The CDR3 loop spans 15 amino acids. CDR3 sequence (DNA): TGCGCCAGCAGCTCCAGGGACAGTGGGAGTTCACCCCTCCACTTT. It translates to CASSSRDSGSSPLHF. The full variable domain, with the rest looked up from reference TRBV5-1 and TRBJ1-6, is KAGVTQTPRYLIKTRGQQVTLSCSPISGHRSVSWYQQTPGQGLQFLFEYFSETQRNKGNFPGRFSGRQFSNSRSEMNVSTLELGDSALYLCASSSRDSGSSPLHFGNGTRLTVT.

To note about this clone: One end of the junction does not line up with germline, which may come from a read error. The CDR3 here is CASSEAQWIVAGLLDF. The CDR3 nucleotides are TGTGCCAGCAGTGAAGCACAATGGATTGTAGCGGGATTGTTGGACTTC. The chain joins TRBV2 to TRBJ2-7; 8 bases are a match to TRBD2. This CDR3 contains 16 residues. Germline V gives CDR1 SNHLY, CDR2 FYNNEI.

This clone was observed once. V is TRBV11-2 and J is TRBJ1-1; a possible D gene is TRBD1 (5 bases). Germline assignment: CDR1 SGHAT and CDR2 FQNNGV. This CDR3 has 14 residues. The germline V and J ends were trimmed by 4 bases and 3 bases, with 12 bases remaining between them. CDR3 in amino acids: CASSSRTGDTEAFF. CDR3 nucleotides: TGTGCCAGCAGCTCACGTACAGGAGACACTGAAGCTTTCTTT.

The chain uses TRBV4-1 and TRBJ2-3; D may be TRBD2 (6 bases). The CDR3 covers 14 residues. The germline V and J ends were trimmed by 1 base and 5 bases, with 10 bases remaining between them. The germline gives CDR1 MGHRA, CDR2 YSYEKL. CDR3 residues: CASSQVPAGDTQYF. As DNA, the CDR3 is TGCGCCAGCAGCCAAGTTCCAGCGGGAGATACGCAGTATTTT.

V is TRBV14 and J is TRBJ2-1; tentative D call: TRBD1 (6 bases). The CDR3 totals 17 residues. V gave up 1 base and J gave up 4 bases, with 17 bases separating them. The germline V gene encodes CDR1 SGHDN and CDR2 FVKESK. The CDR3 loop reads CASSQGTQGTLYNEQFF. The DNA of the CDR3 is TGTGCCAGCAGCCAAGGAACACAGGGAACCCTTTACAATGAGCAGTTCTTC.

The genes are TRBV5-1 and TRBJ2-5; D possibly corresponds to TRBD2 (6 bases). V lost 0 bases, J lost 2 bases, and 20 bases lay in between. The CDR3 contains 18 residues. From germline, CDR1 is SGHRS and CDR2 YFSETQ. This CDR3 is CASSLGPPRDLGQETQYF. The CDR3 nucleotides read TGCGCCAGCAGCTTGGGCCCCCCCCGGGACTTGGGGCAAGAGACCCAGTACTTC.

The chain recombines TRBV19 with TRBJ1-2, with a tentative D call TRBD1 (5 bases). This CDR3 has 17 amino acids. V dropped 6 bases and J dropped 5 bases, with 25 bases sitting between them. Germline-derived CDR1 and CDR2 are LNHDA and SQIVND (reference sequence). The CDR3 DNA reads TGTGCCAGTAGGGACCCAGGAGGGGTGAGTGCCCCTTATGGCTACACCTTC. This codes for CASRDPGGVSAPYGYTF.

V usage is TRBV5-1 and J usage is TRBJ1-1; 8 bases are a match to TRBD1. The CDR3 loop spans 13 amino acids. CDR1 SGHRS and CDR2 YFSETQ come from the germline V gene. V was clipped by 6 bases and J by 1 base; unmatched bases: 2. The CDR3 DNA sequence: TGCGCCAGCATGGGGACAGGGAACACTGAAGCTTTCTTT. As protein: CASMGTGNTEAFF.

The chain recombines TRBV7-2 with TRBJ2-3; the match to TRBD2 covers 9 bases. CDR1 SGHTA and CDR2 FQGNSA come from the germline V gene. Trimming at V came to 1 base and at J to 5 bases, leaving 7 bases not matched to a gene. This CDR3 has 16 amino acids. Here the CDR3 DNA reads TGTGCCAGCAGCTTAGGGAATAGCGGGGGTGGAGATACGCAGTATTTT. Protein: CASSLGNSGGGDTQYF.

This chain links TRBV27 with TRBJ2-2; TRBD1 agrees at 11 bases. This CDR3 has 15 residues. Trimming removed 2 bases from V and 6 bases from J; junction bases left unmatched: 2. Per germline, CDR1 MNHEY and CDR2 SMNVEV (reference sequence). CDR3 protein: CASSLAGQGAGELFF. DNA of the CDR3: TGTGCCAGCAGTTTAGCGGGACAGGGGGCCGGGGAGCTGTTTTTT.